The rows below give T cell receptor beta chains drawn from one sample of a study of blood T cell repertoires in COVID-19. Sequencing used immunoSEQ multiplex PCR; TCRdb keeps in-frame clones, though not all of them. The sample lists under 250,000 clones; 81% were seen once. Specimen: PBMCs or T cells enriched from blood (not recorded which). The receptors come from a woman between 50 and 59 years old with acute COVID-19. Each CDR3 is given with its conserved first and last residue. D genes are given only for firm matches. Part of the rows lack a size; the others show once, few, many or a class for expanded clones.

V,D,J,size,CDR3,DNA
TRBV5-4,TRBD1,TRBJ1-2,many,CASINPTGELGYTF,TGTGCCAGCATCAACCCAACAGGGGAACTTGGCTACACCTTC
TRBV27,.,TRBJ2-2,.,CASSLQITTDSHTGELFF,TGTGCCAGCAGTTTACAGATAACAACGGACTCGCACACCGGGGAGCTGTTTTTT
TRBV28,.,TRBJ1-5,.,CASSLAGAQQPQHF,TGTGCCAGCAGTTTAGCAGGGGCCCAGCAGCCCCAGCATTTT
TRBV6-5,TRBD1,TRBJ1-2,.,CASTNRGYGYTF,TGTGCCAGCACCAACAGGGGCTATGGCTACACCTTC
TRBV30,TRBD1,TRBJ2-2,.,CAWRDRGVGRTGELFF,TGTGCCTGGAGAGACAGGGGGGTCGGAAGGACCGGGGAGCTGTTTTTT
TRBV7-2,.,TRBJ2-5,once,CASSSGDGGLSLGTQYF,TGTGCCAGCAGCTCCGGAGACGGGGGACTCTCCCTCGGGACCCAGTACTTC
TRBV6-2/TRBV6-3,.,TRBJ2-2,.,CASSTQFGELFF,TGTGCCAGCAGCACACAGTTCGGGGAGCTGTTTTTT
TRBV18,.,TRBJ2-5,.,CASSPPKPGMGETQYF,TGTGCCAGCTCACCCCCTAAACCAGGGATGGGAGAGACCCAGTACTTC
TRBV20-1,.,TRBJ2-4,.,CSGTWSNIQYF,TGCAGTGGAACATGGAGTAACATTCAGTACTTC
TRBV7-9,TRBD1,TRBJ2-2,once,CASTLDRGGGELFF,TGTGCCAGCACCTTAGACAGGGGCGGCGGGGAGCTGTTTTTT
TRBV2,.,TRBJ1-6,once,CASSDAGKNSPLHF,TGTGCCAGCAGTGACGCAGGGAAGAATTCACCCCTCCACTTT
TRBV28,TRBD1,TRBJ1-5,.,CASSLSGTGDYQPQHF,TGTGCCAGCAGTTTGTCCGGGACAGGGGACTATCAGCCCCAGCATTTT
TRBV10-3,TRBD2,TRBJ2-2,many,CAIGARLAGEETGELFF,TGTGCCATCGGGGCAAGACTAGCGGGAGAAGAAACCGGGGAGCTGTTTTTT
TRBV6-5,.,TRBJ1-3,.,CASSYGGSSGNTIYF,TGTGCCAGCAGTTACGGAGGTTCTTCTGGAAACACCATATATTTT
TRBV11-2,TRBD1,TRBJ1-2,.,CASSLDREGYTF,TGTGCCAGCAGCCTGGACAGGGAAGGCTACACCTTC
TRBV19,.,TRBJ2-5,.,CASSSGAGKETQYF,TGTGCCAGTAGCTCAGGGGCCGGCAAAGAGACCCAGTACTTC
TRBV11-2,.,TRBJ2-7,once,CASKVSGEQYF,TGTGCCAGCAAGGTATCGGGCGAGCAGTACTTC
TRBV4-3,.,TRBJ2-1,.,CASSQDTGYNEQFF,TGCGCCAGCAGCCAAGATACCGGGTACAATGAGCAGTTCTTC
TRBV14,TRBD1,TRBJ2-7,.,CASSRPGQGAWEQYF,TGTGCCAGCAGCCGACCGGGACAGGGGGCGTGGGAGCAGTACTTC
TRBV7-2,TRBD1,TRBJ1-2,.,CASSPEPGQGSNYGYTF,TGTGCCAGCAGCCCCGAACCGGGACAGGGGTCTAACTATGGCTACACCTTC
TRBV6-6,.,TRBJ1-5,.,CASSYSSQGSNQPQHF,TGTGCCAGCAGTTACTCGAGTCAGGGCTCCAATCAGCCCCAGCATTTT
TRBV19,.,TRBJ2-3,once,CASRYSGDTQYF,TGTGCCAGTAGGTATTCGGGAGATACGCAGTATTTT
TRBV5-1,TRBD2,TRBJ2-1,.,CASSLVAGGIDNEQFF,TGCGCCAGCAGCTTGGTAGCGGGGGGGATTGACAATGAGCAGTTCTTC